Below are 9 T cell receptor beta chains sequenced from a single sample in a study of PD-1 blockade in classical Hodgkin lymphoma. Some clones are missing from TCRdb's copy, which holds only in-frame ones; the method was immunoSEQ multiplex PCR. This table holds 47,000 or so clones, roughly 90% found once. Described time point: newly diagnosed, previously untreated cHL patient sample. Input material: peripheral blood mononuclear cells (PBMCs). Receptor source: a human donor with classical Hodgkin lymphoma.

V usage is TRBV7-2 and J usage is TRBJ1-5, with D perhaps matching TRBD1 (6 bases). V was shortened by 5 bases and J by 4 bases, with 12 bases between the two germline ends. CDR1 is SGHTA, CDR2 FQGNSA, per germline. There are 14 residues in the CDR3. The CDR3 DNA reads TGTGCCAGCAGCCGCCCAGGGGTAAATCAGCCCCAGCATTTT. It is translated as CASSRPGVNQPQHF.

This chain uses TRBV7-2 with TRBJ2-7; TRBD2 matches at 10 bases. Germline assignment: CDR1 SGHTA and CDR2 FQGNSA. The CDR3 extends over 16 amino acids. The V segment lost 2 bases and the J segment 4 bases; nucleotides outside the gene matches: 8. The CDR3 DNA follows: TGTGCCAGCAGCTTAACCAGGACTAGCGGATCGTACGAGCAGTACTTC. This encodes CASSLTRTSGSYEQYF.

V usage is TRBV6-6 and J usage is TRBJ1-1; D is unresolved. V lost 6 bases and J lost 1, with 12 bases in between. The CDR3 contains 14 residues. CDR1 and CDR2 from the germline V gene are MNHNY and SVGAGI (reference sequence). The CDR3 sequence is CASSLAAGNTEAFF. CDR3 DNA: TGTGCCAGCAGCCTTGCGGCAGGGAACACTGAAGCTTTCTTT.

Of note for this clone: Other DNA sequences within the sample encode an identical CDR3. V and J are TRBV5-1 and TRBJ2-5, with D hard to call. Germline CDR1 and CDR2: SGHRS and YFSETQ. V was trimmed by 0 bases and J by 5 bases, leaving 5 bases between them. This CDR3 region has 12 residues. In DNA, the CDR3 is TGCGCCAGCAGCTTGGGGAAGGAGACCCAGTACTTC. As protein: CASSLGKETQYF.

The V and J genes are TRBV6-1 and TRBJ2-7; 10 nucleotides line up with TRBD1. The CDR3 is 15 residues long. The germline gives CDR1 MNHNS, CDR2 SASEGT. V was clipped by 9 bases and J by 1 base; unmatched bases: 9. CDR3 sequence (DNA): TGTGCCAGTGGCCCAGGGACAGGGGAGTCCTACGAGCAGTACGTC. Encoded protein: CASGPGTGESYEQYV.

CDR3 sequence: CASSEPPSSYEQYV. DNA of the CDR3: TGTGCCAGCAGTGAACCTCCGAGCTCCTACGAGCAGTACGTC. The chain joins TRBV6-1 to TRBJ2-7; D gene uncertain. V lost 2 bases to trimming and J lost 0 bases, with 8 bases between them. The CDR3 contains 14 residues. The germline CDR1 and CDR2 sequences are MNHNS and SASEGT.

This sequence joins TRBV21-1 and TRBJ2-3; the table gives TRBD2 as D, unverified against the DNA. TRBV21-1 is flagged as a pseudogene. CDR3 length equals 17 residues. CDR3 nucleotide sequence: TGTGCCAGCAGCAAAGAGGCTAGCGGGGCCCCAGGGGCTACGCAGTATTTT. This gives the protein CASSKEASGAPGATQYF.

The V and J genes are TRBV4-1 and TRBJ1-1, with TRBD1 as a possible D gene (6 bases). Germline lookup yields CDR1 MGHRA and CDR2 YSYEKL. Trimming removed 4 bases from V and 0 bases from J, with 12 bases in between. CDR3 length: 15 amino acids. CDR3 loop: CASSLRKGVNTEAFF. The CDR3 DNA is TGCGCCAGCAGCCTCCGAAAGGGGGTGAACACTGAAGCTTTCTTT.

Notes on this clone: Compared with germline, one end of the junction differs, possibly owing to a read error. J is TRBJ1-6 and V is TRBV11-2, with D hard to call. Germline CDR1 and CDR2: SGHAT and FQNNGV. The length of the CDR3 is 16 residues. The CDR3 protein is CASSLERDSYNSPLHF. In DNA form, the CDR3 reads TGTGCCAGCAGCCTAGAACGGGACTCCTATAATTCACCCCTCCACTTT.